Here is one TCR beta chain with its context. Its antigen is still unknown. No much larger clone is present one base from it, and per-base qualities are unavailable. The sample originates from a study of cytomegalovirus exposure and HLA in healthy donors (dated by TCRdb to about 2017). For the wider study: The 650 to 750 repertoires of the first cohort and the 95 to 150 validation repertoires were produced on the same platform, according to a later analysis. The study was designed to test whether signatures of past pathogen exposure could be identified by cataloging public T cell receptors. In addition to the first cohort of 500 to 850 subjects, a separate validation cohort of 120 different subjects was used. The study combined high-throughput TCR immunosequencing, statistical association of individual TCRs with disease status, and machine learning to predict cytomegalovirus infection status. Study-wide conclusions, independent of this receptor: A later analysis had no HLA typing for the validation cohort, so co-occurrence there was scored across all 130 or so repertoires. Three of the identified cytomegalovirus-associated TCR beta chains were confirmed in vitro to be specific for cytomegalovirus antigens. The study gave a list of more than 150 TCR beta chains associated with cytomegalovirus. Subsequent analysis determined that TCRs grouped into clusters in the first cohort also showed a tendency toward co-occurrence across the 120 or so validation repertoires, and approximately 94% of cluster scores exceeded 0. Most TCR sequences were observed very rarely across donors, whereas some public TCRs were present in many individuals. The authors suggested that the approach could potentially be generalized to other disease states and immunological phenotypes. Cytomegalovirus status was reported to be diagnosed by the classifier with high specificity and sensitivity in both the original and validation cohorts.

Library prep was done by the immunoSEQ multiplex PCR assay. The study's own analysis went as follows. A statistical classification framework was built to diagnose cytomegalovirus status from the catalog of TCR beta chain sequences. As stored in TCRdb, this immuneACCESS dataset retains in-frame rearrangements with V and J assigned. A fraction of the clones does not appear; measured against another copy, unresolved V genes explain less than half of the discrepancy, and the remainder lacks a known reason. The V and J calls and clone size are taken from that table; D and trimming were inferred from the DNA. This sample is represented by 110,000 to 150,000 clones; 85% to 95% of them were singletons. The ten largest account for about 1.7% of the sample. The CDR3 measures 18 amino acids from cysteine to phenylalanine. Only the CDR3 portion is preserved as DNA: 54 bases, with reading frame beginning at the first base. Deletion took 2 bases off V and 6 bases off J, with a span of 22 bases between the germline ends. The germline V gene encodes CDR1 SNHLY and CDR2 FYNNEI.

The donors belonged to the validation cohort of over a hundred subjects, which was separate from the roughly 680-subject first cohort. Here the chain combines TRBV2 and TRBJ2-2; the D region possibly corresponds to TRBD2 (5 bases align). The TCR sequence derives from a man between 18 and 35 years old in good health and CMV-seropositive. What was sequenced was PBMCs. The CDR3 in this case is CASSEQYSGLVFSGELFF. The bases are TGTGCCAGCAGTGAACAGTACAGCGGTTTGGTTTTCTCCGGGGAGCTGTTTTTT.